The 8 T cell receptor beta chains below all came from one sample that was sequenced in a study of regulatory T cells in long-lasting Graves disease. CDR3 regions were amplified by Arm-PCR using iRepertoire HTBI primers to build TCR beta libraries. In TCRdb, the multiplex PCR reads were re-called with MiXCR into one record per CDR3 protein. Here the sample spans roughly 500,000 distinct CDR3 sequences, less than 25% being singletons. This sample's time point: persistent/refractory GD, antithyroid drugs over 5 years with positive TRAb. Preparation of the TCR library used RNA extracted from PBMCs. This sample comprised peripheral blood mononuclear cells (PBMCs), obtained when the disease was refractory, from a patient treated with antithyroid drugs. The receptor source for this set is a female donor with Graves disease.

This clonotype was seen more than once but under ten times. The CDR3 region is CASSYSKMIGALQYF. DNA of the CDR3: TGTGCCAGCAGTTACTCGAAGATGATAGGGGCCCTTCAGTACTTC. The chain is built from TRBV6-2 or TRBV6-3 and TRBJ2-4; D is perhaps TRBD1 (5 bases). CDR1 and CDR2 from the germline V gene are MNHEY and SVGEGT. The V and J ends lost 0 bases and 11 bases respectively, with 17 bases between them. This CDR3 has 15 residues.

This clonotype was detected only a few times. This chain links TRBV25-1 with TRBJ2-4, with a possible D match to TRBD2 (5 bases). Germline lookup yields CDR1 MGHDK and CDR2 SYGVNS. The CDR3 has 14 amino acids. The V gene lost 1 base and the J gene lost 6 bases, with 10 bases spanning the gap. In nucleotides, the CDR3 is TGTGCCAGCAGTGAATCAACGGGAAGAAACATTCAGTACTTC. Amino acids: CASSESTGRNIQYF.

The V and J genes are TRBV29-1 and TRBJ2-2, with 9 nucleotides matching TRBD1. The CDR3 spans 15 residues. Per the germline V gene, CDR1 is SQVTM and CDR2 is ANQGSEA. Trimming cost V 7 bases and J 4 bases; bases outside gene matches: 10. DNA of the CDR3: TGCAGCGCCTCGACCCGGGACAGGGCCACCGGGGAGCTGTTTTTT. This translates into CSASTRDRATGELFF.

J is TRBJ1-3 and V is TRBV29-1; no reliable D call. The CDR3 sequence is 12 residues long. Germline CDR1 and CDR2: SQVTM and ANQGSEA. The ends were cut back, 3 bases at V and 4 bases at J, with 7 bases in the middle. The CDR3 sequence: CSVEGSGNTIYF. The DNA of the CDR3 is TGCAGCGTTGAGGGCAGCGGAAACACCATATATTTT.

In DNA form, the CDR3 reads TGTGCCAGCACCGGGACAGGGGGGGTCGGGGAGCTGTTTTTT. Protein sequence: CASTGTGGVGELFF. The V and J genes are TRBV9 and TRBJ2-2, with 11 bases identical to TRBD1. The trim removed 6 bases at V and 7 bases at J, leaving 5 bases unmatched. Germline V gives CDR1 SGDLS, CDR2 YYNGEE. The CDR3 runs 14 residues.

Points on this clonotype: A much larger clone differs from this one at a single base, so this may be a read error. This chain uses TRBV12-3 or TRBV12-4 with TRBJ1-4; perhaps TRBD1 as D (5 bases). The CDR3 is made up of 14 amino acids. CDR3 sequence: CASSFTGRNEKLVF. The DNA for the CDR3 is TGTGCCAGCAGTTTTACAGGCCGTAATGAAAAACTGGTTTTT.

This clonotype was seen more than once but under ten times. This rearrangement joins TRBV12-3 or TRBV12-4 to TRBJ1-1; D remains unclear. This CDR3 has 12 amino acids. V was cut by 7 bases and J by 2 bases, with 8 bases left in between. DNA for the CDR3: TGTGCCAGCACAGGATTTAACACTGAAGCTTTCTTT. Residues: CASTGFNTEAFF.

This clonotype has at least ten counts. The gene calls are TRBV12-3 or TRBV12-4 and TRBJ1-5; D may be TRBD1 (6 bases). Trimming cost V 2 bases and J 5 bases, with 10 bases left between them. The CDR3 length is 14 residues. The CDR3 protein is CASSLRQEDQPQHF. In nucleotides, the CDR3 is TGTGCCAGCAGTTTAAGACAGGAAGATCAGCCCCAGCATTTT.